The subject of this entry is one T cell receptor beta chain. The data stem from a study of cytomegalovirus exposure and HLA in healthy donors. The J segment lost 4 bases and the V segment lost 2 bases, leaving 9 bases of the junction unmatched. Per the germline V gene, CDR1 is MNHNS and CDR2 is SASEGT. This CDR3 has 16 amino acids. Researchers ran the PCR with 60 Vbeta and 13 Jbeta primers. The method was immunoSEQ multiplex PCR; TCRdb's version includes in-frame clones alone and lacks a portion of them. The table shows fewer than 200,000 clones, with roughly 84% occurring only once. Sequences were obtained from PBMCs. The clonotype originates from a girl in the first two years of life in good health and CMV-seronegative. The chain carries TRBV6-1 and TRBJ1-2; 8 positions agree with TRBD1. Here the CDR3 reads CASSEYGGQARYGYTF. In DNA form, the CDR3 reads TGTGCCAGCAGTGAATATGGGGGACAGGCCCGCTATGGCTACACCTTC.